This T cell receptor beta chain is from a study of blood T cell repertoires in COVID-19. The overall study: Sites across the United States, Italy and Spain contributed samples from acute and convalescent COVID-19. PBMCs, B-cell-depleted T cells, or T cells provided the cDNA or gDNA that made up the material.

CDR3 length: 12 residues. Germline V gives CDR1 GTSNPN, CDR2 SVGIG (reference sequence). Trimming pared 2 bases from V and 5 bases from J, leaving 7 bases between. Original analysis: Quantification of nucleated cells was approximated via reference gene primer amplification. The protocol was immunoSEQ multiplex PCR, while the TCRdb copy is restricted to in-frame clones and leaves out a portion. V and J calls and clone size are copied from that table; D and trimming were computed from the DNA. The sample yields 160,000 or so clones, around 90% seen once. The chain carries TRBV30 and TRBJ1-5; D unresolved. The clonotype was recovered from an older woman who had recovered from COVID-19. Sequencing was done on a sample of peripheral blood. The CDR3 coding sequence is TGTGCCTGGAGTCTTCCCGATCAGCCCCAGCATTTT. This encodes CAWSLPDQPQHF.